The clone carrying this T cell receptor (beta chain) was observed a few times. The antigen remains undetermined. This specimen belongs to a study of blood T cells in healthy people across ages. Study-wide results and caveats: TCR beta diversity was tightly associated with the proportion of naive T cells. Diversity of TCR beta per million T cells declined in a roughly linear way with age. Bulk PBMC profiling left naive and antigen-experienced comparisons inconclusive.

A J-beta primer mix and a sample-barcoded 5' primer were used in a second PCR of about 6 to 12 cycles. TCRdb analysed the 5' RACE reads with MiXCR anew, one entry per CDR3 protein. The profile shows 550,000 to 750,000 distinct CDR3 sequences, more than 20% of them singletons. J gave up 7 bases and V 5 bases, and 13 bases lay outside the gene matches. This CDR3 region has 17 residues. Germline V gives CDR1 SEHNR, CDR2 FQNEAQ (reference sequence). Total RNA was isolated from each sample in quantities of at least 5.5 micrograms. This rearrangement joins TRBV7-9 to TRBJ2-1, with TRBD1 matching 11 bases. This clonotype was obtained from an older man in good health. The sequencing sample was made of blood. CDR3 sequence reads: CASSPMIRDRGDNEQFF. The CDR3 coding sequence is TGTGCCAGCAGCCCTATGATCCGGGACAGGGGGGATAATGAGCAGTTCTTC.